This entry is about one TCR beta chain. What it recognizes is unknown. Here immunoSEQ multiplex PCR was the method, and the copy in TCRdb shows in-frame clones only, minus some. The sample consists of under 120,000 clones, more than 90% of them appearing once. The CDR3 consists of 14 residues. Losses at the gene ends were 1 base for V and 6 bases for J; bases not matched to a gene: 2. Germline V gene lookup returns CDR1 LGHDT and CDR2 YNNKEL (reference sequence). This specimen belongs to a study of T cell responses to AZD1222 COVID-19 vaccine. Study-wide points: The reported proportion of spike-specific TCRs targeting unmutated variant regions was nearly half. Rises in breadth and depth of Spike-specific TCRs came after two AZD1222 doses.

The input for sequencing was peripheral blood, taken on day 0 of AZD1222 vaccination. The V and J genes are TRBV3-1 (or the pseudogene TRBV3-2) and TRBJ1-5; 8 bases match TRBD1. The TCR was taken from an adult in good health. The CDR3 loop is CASSQGTGSQPQHF. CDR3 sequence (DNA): TGTGCCAGCAGCCAAGGGACAGGGAGTCAGCCCCAGCATTTT.